Listed below are T cell receptor beta chains from one sample, sequenced in a study of cytotoxic CD8 clonotypes in ibrutinib-treated CLL. Repertoires were generated with immunoSEQ multiplex PCR, while TCRdb's copy carries only in-frame clones and drops some. The sample has some 150,000 clones, more than 75% seen once. The sample was PBMCs, taken after 36 months of ibrutinib treatment. The receptors come from a human donor with chronic lymphocytic leukemia. Both conserved end residues are part of each CDR3. The D gene is left open where the match is weak. Size is omitted from some rows. Given values are once, few, many or a class for expanded clones.

CDR3nt: TGTGCCAGCAGCTATGGACAGGGGTGGAATGAAAAACTGTTTTTT; CDR3aa: CASSYGQGWNEKLFF; v_gene: TRBV5-4; j_gene: TRBJ1-4; abundance: once; d_gene: TRBD1
CDR3nt: TGTGCCTGGGGGAACACTGAAGCTTTCTTT; CDR3aa: CAWGNTEAFF; v_gene: TRBV30; j_gene: TRBJ1-1; abundance: few; d_gene: NA
CDR3nt: TGTGCCAGCAGTTTTGCGGTAGACAGGCTCGACCAGCCCCAGCATTTT; CDR3aa: CASSFAVDRLDQPQHF; v_gene: TRBV28; j_gene: TRBJ1-5; abundance: few; d_gene: NA
CDR3nt: TGTGCCAGCTCCCCAGGACAGGGGGCTAGCAATCAGCCCCAGCATTTT; CDR3aa: CASSPGQGASNQPQHF; v_gene: TRBV18; j_gene: TRBJ1-5; abundance: NA; d_gene: TRBD1
CDR3nt: TGTGCCAGCAGCCTTACAAGGACGAGGACGAACACTGAAGCTTTCTTT; CDR3aa: CASSLTRTRTNTEAFF; v_gene: TRBV5-5; j_gene: TRBJ1-1; abundance: NA; d_gene: NA
CDR3nt: TGCAGTGCTAGGGACAGCTCACCCCTCCACTTT; CDR3aa: CSARDSSPLHF; v_gene: TRBV20-1; j_gene: TRBJ1-6; abundance: NA; d_gene: NA
CDR3nt: TGTGCCTGGACCACCCGACAGGGGGAGCTGTTTTTT; CDR3aa: CAWTTRQGELFF; v_gene: TRBV30; j_gene: TRBJ2-2; abundance: few; d_gene: NA
CDR3nt: TGTGCCTGGAGTCCCGGCCTGATGACATCCCCCTTTAGCAATCAGCCCCAGCATTTT; CDR3aa: CAWSPGLMTSPFSNQPQHF; v_gene: TRBV30; j_gene: TRBJ1-5; abundance: NA; d_gene: NA
CDR3nt: TGCGCCAGCAGCCAGGGGACAGGGGCCAACTATGGCTACACCTTC; CDR3aa: CASSQGTGANYGYTF; v_gene: TRBV4-1; j_gene: TRBJ1-2; abundance: NA; d_gene: TRBD1
CDR3nt: TGTGCCAGCAGACCGGACAGGACCTACGAGCAGTACTTC; CDR3aa: CASRPDRTYEQYF; v_gene: TRBV7-9; j_gene: TRBJ2-7; abundance: NA; d_gene: TRBD1
CDR3nt: TGTGCCAGTAGCCACGGGGCAGTTTCCTTCACAGATACGCAGTATTTT; CDR3aa: CASSHGAVSFTDTQYF; v_gene: TRBV19; j_gene: TRBJ2-3; abundance: NA; d_gene: NA
CDR3nt: TGTGCCAGCTCACCGCTGACAGGGCTAGCCAAAAACATTCAGTACTTC; CDR3aa: CASSPLTGLAKNIQYF; v_gene: TRBV18; j_gene: TRBJ2-4; abundance: NA; d_gene: TRBD1
CDR3nt: TGTGCCACCAGCAGAGATCAATGGGACTCTGGCTACACCTTC; CDR3aa: CATSRDQWDSGYTF; v_gene: TRBV15; j_gene: TRBJ1-2; abundance: NA; d_gene: NA
CDR3nt: TGTGCCAGCAGTTCCTACAGGGGGCTCAAGGAAGGCTACACCTTC; CDR3aa: CASSSYRGLKEGYTF; v_gene: TRBV6-1; j_gene: TRBJ1-2; abundance: NA; d_gene: TRBD1
CDR3nt: TGTGCCAGCAGTTTCTTTCAGGGGGATTATAATTCACCCCTCCACTTT; CDR3aa: CASSFFQGDYNSPLHF; v_gene: TRBV27; j_gene: TRBJ1-6; abundance: NA; d_gene: TRBD1
CDR3nt: TGTGCCAGCAGCCGCGACAGGGGGCATATCCAGTTCTTC; CDR3aa: CASSRDRGHIQFF; v_gene: TRBV6-5; j_gene: TRBJ2-1; abundance: NA; d_gene: TRBD1
CDR3nt: TGCGCCAGCAGCTGGACCGCGGGAAAAGAGACCCAGTACTTC; CDR3aa: CASSWTAGKETQYF; v_gene: TRBV5-1; j_gene: TRBJ2-5; abundance: NA; d_gene: NA
CDR3nt: TGTGCCAGCACCGAGGGGTGGGGAAGAAACACTGAAGCTTTCTTT; CDR3aa: CASTEGWGRNTEAFF; v_gene: TRBV2; j_gene: TRBJ1-1; abundance: NA; d_gene: NA
CDR3nt: TGTGCCACCAGAAAGGACAGTAACTATGGCTACACCTTC; CDR3aa: CATRKDSNYGYTF; v_gene: TRBV15; j_gene: TRBJ1-2; abundance: NA; d_gene: NA
CDR3nt: TGTGCCAGCAGCGTAGCGCCTGAAGGGGTCTATGGCTACACCTTC; CDR3aa: CASSVAPEGVYGYTF; v_gene: TRBV9; j_gene: TRBJ1-2; abundance: NA; d_gene: NA
CDR3nt: TGTGCCAGCTCACCAGGACGGTACCAGGGGATTTCACCCCTCCACTTT; CDR3aa: CASSPGRYQGISPLHF; v_gene: TRBV18; j_gene: TRBJ1-6; abundance: NA; d_gene: NA
CDR3nt: TGTGCCAGCAGCCAGCTGGGTCAGACCCAGTACTTC; CDR3aa: CASSQLGQTQYF; v_gene: TRBV14; j_gene: TRBJ2-5; abundance: NA; d_gene: NA
CDR3nt: TGTGCCAGCAGGCCCGCTTCCGGTTCAGATACGCAGTATTTT; CDR3aa: CASRPASGSDTQYF; v_gene: TRBV5-4; j_gene: TRBJ2-3; abundance: NA; d_gene: NA
CDR3nt: TGTGCCAGCCTACTTAATGCGGGGGGGAATGAGCAGTTCTTC; CDR3aa: CASLLNAGGNEQFF; v_gene: TRBV28; j_gene: TRBJ2-1; abundance: NA; d_gene: TRBD2
CDR3nt: TGCGCCAGCAGCCCCAGACTTGGGGGGGACCATGAAGCTTTCTTT; CDR3aa: CASSPRLGGDHEAFF; v_gene: TRBV5-1; j_gene: TRBJ1-1; abundance: NA; d_gene: NA
CDR3nt: TGTGCCAGTAGTTGGGGCGTCCAGAGCAATCAGCCCCAGCATTTT; CDR3aa: CASSWGVQSNQPQHF; v_gene: TRBV19; j_gene: TRBJ1-5; abundance: NA; d_gene: NA
CDR3nt: TGTGCCAGCAGTTTCCGAGGGTATCATAATTCACCCCTCCACTTT; CDR3aa: CASSFRGYHNSPLHF; v_gene: TRBV6-5; j_gene: TRBJ1-6; abundance: few; d_gene: NA
CDR3nt: TGTGCCAGCAGTTTACAGGGGGCGCGAGTCGTAACGCCGGGACTTGGCTATGGCTACACCTTC; CDR3aa: CASSLQGARVVTPGLGYGYTF; v_gene: TRBV27; j_gene: TRBJ1-2; abundance: NA; d_gene: TRBD1
CDR3nt: TGTGCCAGCAGCACGGGACAGTACTTC; CDR3aa: CASSTGQYF; v_gene: TRBV9; j_gene: TRBJ2-7; abundance: NA; d_gene: NA
CDR3nt: TGTGCCACCCGCAGGGGGGAGGGCCTTACAGATACGCAGTATTTT; CDR3aa: CATRRGEGLTDTQYF; v_gene: TRBV15; j_gene: TRBJ2-3; abundance: NA; d_gene: NA
CDR3nt: TGTGCCTGGAGTGTATGGGACAGTTGGTTGAATGAAAAACTGTTTTTT; CDR3aa: CAWSVWDSWLNEKLFF; v_gene: TRBV30; j_gene: TRBJ1-4; abundance: few; d_gene: TRBD1
CDR3nt: TGTGCCAGCACCAAGGGGACAGGGGGTGAGCAGTTCTTC; CDR3aa: CASTKGTGGEQFF; v_gene: TRBV2; j_gene: TRBJ2-1; abundance: NA; d_gene: TRBD1
CDR3nt: TGTGCCTCACAATCCGGATATTCCAAAAACATTCAGTACTTC; CDR3aa: CASQSGYSKNIQYF; v_gene: TRBV10-3; j_gene: TRBJ2-4; abundance: NA; d_gene: NA
CDR3nt: TGTGCCAGTAGTATATCGGGACTAGCGGCTATCACAGATACGCAGTATTTT; CDR3aa: CASSISGLAAITDTQYF; v_gene: TRBV19; j_gene: TRBJ2-3; abundance: once; d_gene: TRBD2
CDR3nt: TGCGCCAGCAGCTTGACTGTTATTGGGCTTAGCCTCTCTGGAAACACCATATATTTT; CDR3aa: CASSLTVIGLSLSGNTIYF; v_gene: TRBV5-1; j_gene: TRBJ1-3; abundance: NA; d_gene: NA
CDR3nt: TGTGCCAGCAGTCGGGACGGACACCTTTACGAGCAGTACTTC; CDR3aa: CASSRDGHLYEQYF; v_gene: TRBV6-1; j_gene: TRBJ2-7; abundance: NA; d_gene: NA
CDR3nt: TGTGCCAGCAGTTCCTTAGCGGGGAGTGGCACCGGGGAGCTGTTTTTT; CDR3aa: CASSSLAGSGTGELFF; v_gene: TRBV27; j_gene: TRBJ2-2; abundance: once; d_gene: TRBD2
CDR3nt: TGTGCCAGCAGTTCTACAGGGGGTGGCACAGATACGCAGTATTTT; CDR3aa: CASSSTGGGTDTQYF; v_gene: TRBV28; j_gene: TRBJ2-3; abundance: NA; d_gene: TRBD1
CDR3nt: TGTGCCACCAGCAGGACATCAGGGTCCTACGAGCAGTACTTC; CDR3aa: CATSRTSGSYEQYF; v_gene: TRBV15; j_gene: TRBJ2-7; abundance: NA; d_gene: NA
CDR3nt: TGCGCCAGCAGCTTGGAGGGGACAGGGGTTAATCGGGGCTACACCTTC; CDR3aa: CASSLEGTGVNRGYTF; v_gene: TRBV5-1; j_gene: TRBJ1-2; abundance: NA; d_gene: TRBD1
CDR3nt: TGTGCCAGCAGTTTCACATACAACACTGAAGCTTTCTTT; CDR3aa: CASSFTYNTEAFF; v_gene: TRBV5-6; j_gene: TRBJ1-1; abundance: NA; d_gene: NA
CDR3nt: TGTGCCAGCAGCCCTCAGGGTGCCCGCAATCAGCCCCAGCATTTT; CDR3aa: CASSPQGARNQPQHF; v_gene: TRBV5-5; j_gene: TRBJ1-5; abundance: NA; d_gene: NA
CDR3nt: TGTGCCAGCAGCTTTGGACGGATACCAGGGGGAAGGGCTTTCTTT; CDR3aa: CASSFGRIPGGRAFF; v_gene: TRBV5-6; j_gene: TRBJ1-1; abundance: NA; d_gene: TRBD1
CDR3nt: TGCGCCAGCAGCCAAGGTGGGAGATACTACGAGCAGTACTTC; CDR3aa: CASSQGGRYYEQYF; v_gene: TRBV4-1; j_gene: TRBJ2-7; abundance: NA; d_gene: NA
CDR3nt: TGTGCCAGCGGCAGCCCTAACTATGGCTACACCTTC; CDR3aa: CASGSPNYGYTF; v_gene: TRBV6-1; j_gene: TRBJ1-2; abundance: NA; d_gene: NA
CDR3nt: TGTGCCAGCAGTGACGGACAGGCCGTCGGTGAAAAACTGTTTTTT; CDR3aa: CASSDGQAVGEKLFF; v_gene: TRBV6-6; j_gene: TRBJ1-4; abundance: NA; d_gene: TRBD1
CDR3nt: TGTGCCAGCAGCTTGGCGACTATCCTCTACAATGAGCAGTTCTTC; CDR3aa: CASSLATILYNEQFF; v_gene: TRBV5-5; j_gene: TRBJ2-1; abundance: once; d_gene: NA
CDR3nt: TGCGCCAGCAGCTTGGGGAGCGGGGCGTACGAGCAGTACTTC; CDR3aa: CASSLGSGAYEQYF; v_gene: TRBV5-1; j_gene: TRBJ2-7; abundance: few; d_gene: TRBD2
CDR3nt: TGTGCCAGCAGCCTCAGGGAGAACGTGGGTGAAGCTTTCTTT; CDR3aa: CASSLRENVGEAFF; v_gene: TRBV6-4; j_gene: TRBJ1-1; abundance: NA; d_gene: NA
CDR3nt: TGTGCCAGCAGCTTAGGACGGCGAACTGAAAAACTGTTTTTT; CDR3aa: CASSLGRRTEKLFF; v_gene: TRBV7-8; j_gene: TRBJ1-4; abundance: few; d_gene: NA
CDR3nt: TGTGCCAGCTCGCCCCAGCCCGGGACAGGGGTAGGCGAGCAGTACTTC; CDR3aa: CASSPQPGTGVGEQYF; v_gene: TRBV18; j_gene: TRBJ2-7; abundance: once; d_gene: TRBD1
CDR3nt: TGTGCCAGCAGCGCCCGGGACAGGGTTTGGGGCTACACCTTC; CDR3aa: CASSARDRVWGYTF; v_gene: TRBV9; j_gene: TRBJ1-2; abundance: NA; d_gene: TRBD1
CDR3nt: TGTGCCAGCAGTTTGGGGAGGGGACTTGAAAAACTGTTTTTT; CDR3aa: CASSLGRGLEKLFF; v_gene: TRBV6-6; j_gene: TRBJ1-4; abundance: NA; d_gene: NA
CDR3nt: TGTGCCAGCACCCACCAGGGCGATGGCTACACCTTC; CDR3aa: CASTHQGDGYTF; v_gene: TRBV5-6; j_gene: TRBJ1-2; abundance: NA; d_gene: NA
CDR3nt: TGTGCTAGTGGTTTGGTACCCGGGTACAGCAATCAGCCCCAGCATTTT; CDR3aa: CASGLVPGYSNQPQHF; v_gene: TRBV12-5; j_gene: TRBJ1-5; abundance: NA; d_gene: NA
CDR3nt: TGTGCCAGCTCATCAAGAGCGGGACACCTATCAGACGAGCAGTACTTC; CDR3aa: CASSSRAGHLSDEQYF; v_gene: TRBV18; j_gene: TRBJ2-7; abundance: NA; d_gene: NA
CDR3nt: TGTGCCAGCAGCTTAGCCTCTTACAATGAGCAGTTCTTC; CDR3aa: CASSLASYNEQFF; v_gene: TRBV7-9; j_gene: TRBJ2-1; abundance: NA; d_gene: NA